Listed below are T cell receptor beta chains from one sample, sequenced in a study of shared clonotypes between healthy human individuals. Here immunoSEQ multiplex PCR was the method, and the copy in TCRdb shows in-frame clones only, minus some. The sample includes some 2,500,000 clones, 93% seen only once; the top ten take roughly 0.36%. The sequencing input was naive CD4+ T cells from PBMCs. The source of these receptors is a man aged 18-30 years in good health. Some clones in this sample may be carry-over from other donors' samples. CDR3s include the opening cysteine and the closing phenylalanine or tryptophan. For some rows the clone size is stated as once, few or many, or as a class when expanded; others skip it.

TRBJ1-2 - TRBV29-1 CSVEVGRLGGYTF
TRBJ2-1 - TRBV6-5 CASSYGGRVFF
TRBJ1-3 - TRBV7-9 CASSWTGEGNTIYF
TRBJ2-3 - TRBV5-6 CASSSILPDTQYF
TRBJ2-1 - TRBV4-2 CASSPRGSGPYNEQFF
TRBJ1-4 - TRBV5-1 CASSLGQGEVNEKLFF
TRBJ2-1 - TRBV9 CASSVSPSGGYNEQFF
TRBJ2-5 - TRBV11-2 CASSLGNSQETQYF
TRBJ1-2 few TRBV18 CASSPTAGGRDGYTF
TRBJ2-2 - TRBV4-3 CASSQDQSYAAGELFF
TRBJ2-5 - TRBV19 CASSTNRDRGGETQYF
TRBJ2-5 - TRBV18 CASSPTRGETQYF
TRBJ2-1 - TRBV5-1 CASRRGQNSYNEQFF
TRBJ2-7 - TRBV5-1 CASSPHRDPTTGEQYF
TRBJ2-3 - TRBV10-3 CAISATTGTSGITDTQYF
TRBJ2-2 - TRBV9 CASSVTRTGWGTGELFF
TRBJ1-5 - TRBV18 CASSPRVEGNQPQHF
TRBJ1-4 - TRBV5-6 CASSFRLDRGREKLFF
TRBJ2-1 - TRBV19 CASTPGLSYNEQFF
TRBJ2-5 once TRBV5-4 CASNVAHRVETQYF
TRBJ2-3 - TRBV6-5 CASSSPSGSTDTQYF
TRBJ1-2 - TRBV7-3 CASSLDQSDGYTF
TRBJ2-1 - TRBV11-2 CASSSGLKQFF
TRBJ2-7 - TRBV7-9 CASSSRLAYSYEQYF
TRBJ2-5 - TRBV5-1 CATSRGGTAIQETQYF
TRBJ2-2 once TRBV7-9 CASSIRQPRDTGELFF
TRBJ2-3 - TRBV14 CASSQEPLATRRDTQYF
TRBJ2-5 once TRBV19 CASSIRGAQEETQYF
TRBJ1-5 - TRBV4-1 CASSQDRGPNQPQHF
TRBJ1-1 - TRBV7-3 CASSSTWGGRTEAFF
TRBJ2-5 - TRBV7-9 CASSLITSGNLLIQETQYF
TRBJ1-1 - TRBV19 CASSKRADTEAFF
TRBJ2-7 once TRBV27 CASSEYRGGYEQYF
TRBJ1-2 - TRBV12-5 CASGHDRGLGYTF
TRBJ2-4 - TRBV7-2 CASSPGARRWGNIQYF
TRBJ2-7 - TRBV2 CATSRGGTGSYEQYF
TRBJ2-3 - TRBV5-1 CASSQPSGQSTDTQYF
TRBJ2-5 - TRBV15 CATSRGTSMETQYF
TRBJ2-3 - TRBV29-1 CSGAGRLSPRHTQYF
TRBJ2-5 - TRBV15 CATSRDLRPYQETQYF
TRBJ1-3 - TRBV7-9 CASSLDRGPAAGNTIYF